The 18 T cell receptor beta chains given below trace back to one sample, sequenced in a study of CD8 T cells in Susac syndrome. An amount of RNA that ranged from roughly 0.45 to 1 ug was reverse transcribed with random hexamers. TCRdb re-called the immunoSEQ multiplex PCR reads with MiXCR, one entry per CDR3 protein. The sample records approximately 220,000 distinct CDR3 sequences, 95% being singletons. Sequenced: CD4+ T cells from PBMCs. The receptor source for this set is a human donor with multiple sclerosis.

This chain uses TRBV12-3 or TRBV12-4 with TRBJ1-1, with a weak D call TRBD1 (5 bases). CDR3 size: 12 residues. V lost 6 bases, J lost 6 bases, and 11 bases lay in between. CDR3 in amino acids: CASRTGDPEAFF. In DNA, the CDR3 is TGTGCCAGCAGGACGGGGGATCCTGAAGCTTTCTTT.

This chain links TRBV12-3 or TRBV12-4 with TRBJ2-4; the D is unclear. Trimming took off 2 bases at V and 5 bases at J, with 4 bases between the two ends. This CDR3 is built from 12 residues. The chain's CDR3 is CASSLLQNIQYF. DNA for the CDR3: TGTGCCAGCAGTTTACTTCAAAACATTCAGTACTTC.

The V and J genes are TRBV29-1 and TRBJ1-1, with a possible D match to TRBD1 (5 bases). Germline V gene data show CDR1 as SQVTM and CDR2 as ANQGSEA. There are 12 residues in the CDR3. Trimming pared 7 bases from V and 2 bases from J, leaving 11 bases between. The DNA for the CDR3 is TGCAGCGGGGGGGGATTAAACACTGAAGCTTTCTTT. Protein product: CSGGGLNTEAFF.

V usage is TRBV29-1 and J usage is TRBJ1-1; 12 bases align to TRBD1. The germline V gene has CDR1 SQVTM and CDR2 ANQGSEA. The trim removed 4 bases at V and 5 bases at J, leaving 11 bases unmatched. This CDR3 is built from 16 residues. CDR3 DNA: TGCAGCGTTGTAGGGACAGGGGGCTCAATTCGGACTGAAGCTTTCTTT. Encoded protein: CSVVGTGGSIRTEAFF.

The chain recombines TRBV5-1 with TRBJ2-5, with a tentative D call TRBD2 (6 bases). Trimming removed 6 bases at V and 4 bases at J, with 19 bases between. Germline loops: CDR1 SGHRS, CDR2 YFSETQ. CDR3 length: 15 amino acids. The CDR3 DNA reads TGCGCCAGCAAACAGTTGGAGGGACGCGGAGAGACCCAGTACTTC. Translated, it gives CASKQLEGRGETQYF.

The chain joins TRBV7-3 to TRBJ2-1; TRBD1 matches 7 bases. Looked up from germline, CDR1 is SGHTA and CDR2 is FQGTGA. V lost 5 bases to trimming and J lost 9 bases; unmatched junction nucleotides: 7. The CDR3 has 13 residues. This chain's CDR3 is CASSTLWDSEQFF. The CDR3, as DNA: TGTGCCAGCAGCACCTTATGGGACAGTGAGCAGTTCTTC.

This rearrangement joins TRBV29-1 to TRBJ2-1, with D possibly matching TRBD1 (6 bases). Trimming removed 1 base from V and 4 bases from J, with 23 bases in between. The germline V gene encodes CDR1 SQVTM and CDR2 ANQGSEA. The CDR3 consists of 18 residues. CDR3 nucleotide sequence: TGCAGCGTTGAAGGGGGACCGGGCCTTGGAAGGGGGTACAATGAGCAGTTCTTC. It translates to CSVEGGPGLGRGYNEQFF.

This chain connects TRBV30 to TRBJ1-1; the match to TRBD1 covers 9 bases. The CDR3 is made up of 15 amino acids. J lost 6 bases, V lost 3 bases, and 11 bases had no gene match. The V gene's germline CDR1 is GTSNPN and CDR2 SVGIG (reference sequence). Written as DNA, the CDR3 is TGTGCCTGGAGCGCTAACTCCGGGACAGGGTCTGAAGCTTTCTTT. It encodes CAWSANSGTGSEAFF.

The CDR3 spells CASSQDALAVGHEQFF. The CDR3 DNA reads TGTGCCAGCAGCCAAGATGCGCTAGCGGTAGGGCATGAGCAGTTCTTC. V and J are TRBV3-1 and TRBJ2-1; 7 bases match TRBD2. The CDR3 covers 16 residues. Trimming at V came to 0 bases and at J to 8 bases, leaving 10 bases not matched to a gene. Germline CDR1 LGHDT, CDR2 YNNKEL (reference sequence).

The chain joins TRBV7-8 to TRBJ1-1, with D hard to call. CDR1 and CDR2 from the germline V gene are SGHVS and FQNEAQ. Trimming left V 7 bases short and J 1 base short, with 7 bases between. This CDR3 is built from 12 residues. The CDR3 bases are TGTGCCAGCACCTCGGGGAACACTGAAGCTTTCTTT. Translating gives CASTSGNTEAFF. Combining the CDR3 with reference TRBV7-8 and TRBJ1-1 gives the whole variable domain GAGVSQSPRYKVAKRGQDVALRCDPISGHVSLFWYQQALGQGPEFLTYFQNEAQLDKSGLPSDRFFAERPEGSVSTLKIQRTQQEDSAVYLCASTSGNTEAFFGQGTRLTVV.

This chain links TRBV20-1 with TRBJ2-7; 12 bases agree with TRBD2. Germline CDR1 is DFQATT and CDR2 is SNEGSKA (reference sequence). The CDR3 runs to 16 residues. Losses at the gene ends were 4 bases for V and 3 bases for J; bases not matched to a gene: 10. CDR3 nucleotides: TGCAGTGCTACAATACCTTGGACTAGCGGGGACTACGAGCAGTACTTC. It translates to CSATIPWTSGDYEQYF.

The V and J genes are TRBV30 and TRBJ1-1; D is undetermined. The CDR3 consists of 14 residues. Trimming removed 2 bases from V and 0 bases from J, with 10 bases in between. Germline CDR1 and CDR2: GTSNPN and SVGIG (reference sequence). In DNA, the CDR3 is TGTGCCTGGAGTTCACATATAATGAACACTGAAGCTTTCTTT. Translating gives CAWSSHIMNTEAFF.

This chain links TRBV20-1 with TRBJ2-3; a possible D gene is TRBD2 (7 bases). Trimming removed 6 bases at V and 2 bases at J, with 12 bases between. Germline V gives CDR1 DFQATT, CDR2 SNEGSKA (reference sequence). The CDR3 is 13 amino acids. The CDR3 DNA reads as TGCAGTGCAGGGGGGGCCCCCACAGATACGCAGTATTTT. This gives the protein CSAGGAPTDTQYF.

The chain couples TRBV30 to TRBJ2-3; no clear D. Trimming took off 3 bases at V and 4 bases at J, with 8 bases between the two ends. CDR3 length: 12 amino acids. Germline V lookup: CDR1 GTSNPN, CDR2 SVGIG (reference sequence). CDR3 sequence reads: CAWSTSADTQYF. The CDR3 DNA reads as TGTGCCTGGAGCACTTCGGCAGATACGCAGTATTTT.

J is TRBJ2-5 and V is TRBV20-1, with D perhaps TRBD1 or TRBD2 (6 bases each). Germline assignment: CDR1 DFQATT and CDR2 SNEGSKA (reference sequence). Deletions cut 1 base from V and 5 bases from J, with 17 bases between. The CDR3 runs to 15 residues. The CDR3 loop reads CSARVPGAWGETQYF. The DNA of the CDR3 is TGCAGTGCTAGAGTGCCGGGGGCCTGGGGGGAGACCCAGTACTTC.

The rearrangement links TRBV3-1 to TRBJ2-1, with 8 bases lining up with TRBD1. Germline loops: CDR1 LGHDT, CDR2 YNNKEL (reference sequence). This CDR3 comprises 16 residues. With V trimmed by 4 bases and J by 8 bases, 13 bases remained unmatched. CDR3 residues: CASSPPGQGGEDEQFF. In nucleotides, the CDR3 is TGTGCCAGCAGCCCCCCCGGACAGGGAGGAGAGGATGAGCAGTTCTTC.

The V call is TRBV5-1, the J call TRBJ2-1; no firm D call. CDR1 and CDR2 (germline): SGHRS, YFSETQ. V shed 5 bases and J shed 3 bases, with 9 bases lying between them. The CDR3 runs to 13 residues. CDR3 in DNA: TGCGCCAGCAGTGGTGTGGTCTACAATGAGCAGTTCTTC. Amino acids: CASSGVVYNEQFF.

The rearrangement joins TRBV3-1 to TRBJ1-2; D gene unclear. V shed 2 bases and J shed 13 bases, with 11 bases lying between them. Looked up from germline, CDR1 is LGHDT and CDR2 is YNNKEL (reference sequence). This CDR3 is 11 amino acids long. CDR3 nucleotides: TGTGCCAGCAGCCAACTACACAATTGCACCTTC. As protein: CASSQLHNCTF.